This T cell receptor (beta chain) appears in the sequencing data of a study of blood T cell repertoires in COVID-19 (TCRdb year 2020). General notes on the study: The collaborator samples originated in the United States, Italy and Spain and spanned the acute and convalescent phases of COVID-19. The material from the prospective study consisted of cDNA or gDNA derived from T cells, B-cell-depleted T cells, or PBMCs. Subjects who had been exposed to COVID-19, were actively infected with it, or had recovered from it provided the deeply sampled blood TCRbeta repertoires that made up the dataset. A freely available public database, intended as a resource for researchers studying the immune response to SARS-CoV-2, is where the repertoires were released. The samples were drawn from the first 160 participants of the ongoing ImmuneRACE study and from roughly 1,300 subjects provided by 6 global collaborators. Nearly every sample came with metadata listing a de-identified subject ID, COVID-19 status, age in years and sex. Where HLA class I and class II types were available, the types were taken from metadata supplied by the sample provider, not from assay-based typing. Here is what the overall study found, with its caveats: Clinical and demographic metadata were provided uncurated, with the amount varying by source and participant.

The collaborating institutions used their own protocols to collect whole blood in K2EDTA tubes. For TCRbeta analysis, collaborator samples were shipped as frozen whole blood, as isolated PBMCs, or as DNA extracted from either sample type. The CDR3 starts with the cysteine, ends with the phenylalanine, and has 19 residues. Kept here is only the CDR3 DNA, which spans 57 bases and is read in frame from base 1. For this chain, trimming is 1 base at the V end and 7 bases at the J end, and the number of junction bases without a gene match is 16. The CDR1 and CDR2 encoded by the germline V gene are MGHRA and YSYEKL. The immunoSEQ Assay, a bias-controlled multiplex PCR, was used to amplify TCRbeta CDR3 regions from genomic DNA. Regarding the original processing steps: The number of nucleated cells in each sample was estimated from the amplification of reference gene primers within the assay. To quantify the absolute abundance of each unique TCRbeta CDR3 rearrangement, sequence reads were collapsed and filtered. Productive Simpson clonality was computed per sample as the square root of Simpson's diversity index over productive rearrangements. The table was pulled from immuneACCESS by TCRdb, which kept in-frame rearrangements only. Such tables lose some clones; where checked, under half of the loss comes from unresolved V genes, and the rest has no known cause. V and J calls and clone size come straight from that table; D and trimming were deduced from the DNA. For this sample there are around 180,000 clones; around 85% appear just once. In total, the top ten clones hold approximately 9.8% of the sample.

Regarding this clone: Its antigen target is currently unknown. Base quality data are lacking; no much larger clone is found one base away.

Sequencing used peripheral blood. The sequence links TRBV4-1 to TRBJ1-6; 7 central nucleotides agree with TRBD1. This clonotype was obtained from a woman of 80 years or more with acute or convalescent COVID-19. The DNA sequence is given as TGCGCCAGCAGCCAAGGAAAGGGAAGGGGGCCGGGGAGGAATTCACCCCTCCACTTT. This is translated as CASSQGKGRGPGRNSPLHF.